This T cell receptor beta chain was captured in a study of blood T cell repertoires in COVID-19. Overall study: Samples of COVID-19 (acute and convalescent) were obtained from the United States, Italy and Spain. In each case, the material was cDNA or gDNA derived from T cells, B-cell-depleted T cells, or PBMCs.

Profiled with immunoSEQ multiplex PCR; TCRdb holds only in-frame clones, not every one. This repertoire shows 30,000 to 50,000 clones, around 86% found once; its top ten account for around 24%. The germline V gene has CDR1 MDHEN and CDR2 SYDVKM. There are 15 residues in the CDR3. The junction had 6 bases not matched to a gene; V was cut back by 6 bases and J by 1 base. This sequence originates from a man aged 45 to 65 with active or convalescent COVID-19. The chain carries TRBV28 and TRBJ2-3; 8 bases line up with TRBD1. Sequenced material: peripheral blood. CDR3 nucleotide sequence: TGTGCCAGCAGGCTCCAGGGGGCAGGCACAGATACGCAGTATTTT. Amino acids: CASRLQGAGTDTQYF.